These T cell receptor beta chains were read from a single sample in a study of a mutant IDH1 vaccine in newly diagnosed glioma. No antigens are known for them. Clones were read by immunoSEQ multiplex PCR, and TCRdb kept only the in-frame ones, dropping some. The table lists about 94,000 clones, over 85% of them singletons, with approximately 0.8% in the top ten. The starting material was PBMCs, obtained from a glioma patient whose treatment included an IDH1 peptide vaccine. These receptor sequences come from a woman aged 45-59 years with glioma. Both conserved end residues are part of each CDR3. A D gene is named only where the DNA matches it firmly. Clone size is shown for a subset of rows, as once, few, many or a class of expanded clone.

V	D	size	J	CDR3	DNA
TRBV6-6	.	.	TRBJ2-7	CASSYSTPSYEQYF	TGTGCCAGCAGTTACTCGACCCCCTCCTACGAGCAGTACTTC
TRBV28	TRBD1	.	TRBJ2-1	CASSSGTGVREQFF	TGTGCCAGCAGTTCCGGGACAGGGGTCCGGGAGCAGTTCTTC
TRBV5-4	TRBD1	.	TRBJ1-4	CASSPLSGQGNEKLFF	TGTGCCAGCAGCCCTCTATCAGGACAGGGTAATGAAAAACTGTTTTTT
TRBV5-8	TRBD2	.	TRBJ2-7	CASRMPGLAGVEQYF	TGTGCCAGCAGGATGCCGGGACTAGCGGGAGTCGAGCAGTACTTC
TRBV10-3	.	.	TRBJ1-1	CAIFSGQGKTEAFF	TGTGCCATTTTCTCGGGGCAGGGGAAAACTGAAGCTTTCTTT
TRBV30	.	.	TRBJ2-5	CAWRFEGGRETQYF	TGTGCCTGGAGGTTCGAAGGGGGGAGAGAGACCCAGTACTTC
TRBV9	.	.	TRBJ2-7	CASSRSPGRVYEQYF	TGTGCCAGCAGCCGGTCCCCCGGGAGAGTCTACGAGCAGTACTTC
TRBV12-2	.	.	TRBJ1-6	CASRRDRGGSPLHF	TGTGCAAGTCGCCGGGACAGGGGAGGGTCACCCCTCCACTTT
TRBV7-2	.	.	TRBJ1-4	CASSQGAGEELFF	TGTGCCAGCAGTCAAGGCGCGGGCGAAGAACTGTTTTTT
TRBV5-1	.	.	TRBJ1-1	CASSLDGLNTEAFF	TGCGCCAGCAGCTTGGACGGACTGAACACTGAAGCTTTCTTT
TRBV6-5	.	.	TRBJ1-2	CASSYQGGYTF	TGTGCCAGCAGTTACCAAGGAGGCTACACCTTC
TRBV2	TRBD2	.	TRBJ2-1	CASSGLAGRVRDEQFF	TGTGCCAGCAGTGGACTAGCGGGAAGGGTCCGGGATGAGCAGTTCTTC
TRBV5-1	TRBD2	.	TRBJ2-1	CASSLRLAGYNEQFF	TGCGCCAGCAGCTTGAGGCTAGCGGGGTACAATGAGCAGTTCTTC
TRBV10-1	.	once	TRBJ2-7	CASSNAGGAEQYF	TGCGCCAGCAGTAACGCCGGGGGTGCCGAGCAGTACTTC
TRBV29-1	.	.	TRBJ1-1	CSVAGSTDTEAFF	TGCAGCGTAGCAGGGAGTACGGACACTGAAGCTTTCTTT
TRBV30	.	.	TRBJ2-1	CAWPRGPRITYNEQFF	TGTGCCTGGCCCCGGGGACCGCGGATAACTTACAATGAGCAGTTCTTC
TRBV10-1	TRBD1	.	TRBJ2-2	CASSAGTGGPGELFF	TGCGCCAGCAGTGCCGGGACAGGGGGCCCCGGGGAGCTGTTTTTT
TRBV15	.	.	TRBJ2-7	CATSRDWAEQYF	TGTGCCACCAGCAGAGATTGGGCCGAGCAGTACTTC
TRBV5-1	.	.	TRBJ1-2	CASSLFPGSDGYTF	TGCGCCAGCAGCTTGTTCCCAGGCTCGGATGGCTACACCTTC
TRBV28	TRBD1	.	TRBJ2-7	CASSWGQISYEQYF	TGTGCCAGCAGTTGGGGACAGATCTCCTACGAGCAGTACTTC
TRBV11-2	.	.	TRBJ2-7	CASSFTGGDEQYF	TGTGCCAGCAGCTTTACAGGGGGGGACGAGCAGTACTTC
TRBV5-1	.	.	TRBJ2-3	CASSLLGVGTDTQYF	TGCGCCAGCAGCCTCCTTGGGGTCGGCACAGATACGCAGTATTTT
TRBV18	.	.	TRBJ1-2	CASSPPNREYTF	TGTGCCAGCTCACCACCGAACAGGGAGTACACCTTC
TRBV10-1	TRBD2	.	TRBJ2-3	CASSEETSVGSTDTQYF	TGCGCCAGCAGTGAGGAGACTAGCGTTGGGAGCACAGATACGCAGTATTTT
TRBV27	.	.	TRBJ2-7	CASSSTGYYEQYF	TGTGCCAGCAGCTCTACAGGGTACTACGAGCAGTACTTC
TRBV5-8	.	once	TRBJ1-5	CASSRPGHYSNQPQHF	TGTGCCAGCAGCCGCCCGGGACATTATAGCAATCAGCCCCAGCATTTT
TRBV5-5	.	.	TRBJ2-7	CASSRDGYEQYF	TGTGCCAGCAGCCGCGACGGCTACGAGCAGTACTTC
TRBV7-9	.	.	TRBJ2-5	CASSNQGRETQYF	TGTGCCAGCAGCAACCAGGGTAGAGAGACCCAGTACTTC
TRBV6-5	.	once	TRBJ1-2	CASRGWDGNYGYTF	TGTGCCAGCAGGGGGTGGGACGGAAACTATGGCTACACCTTC
TRBV19	TRBD2	.	TRBJ2-5	CASSTSNFRTSGTKETQYF	TGTGCCAGTAGTACCTCCAATTTCCGGACTAGCGGGACCAAAGAGACCCAGTACTTC
TRBV7-2	.	.	TRBJ1-5	CASSSGVATQHF	TGTGCCAGCAGTTCGGGGGTCGCGACCCAGCATTTT
TRBV5-1	.	.	TRBJ1-3	CASRGVTGNTIYF	TGCGCCAGCAGAGGAGTTACTGGAAACACCATATATTTT
TRBV29-1	.	few	TRBJ1-1	CSVQSQGHTEAFF	TGCAGCGTCCAATCCCAGGGCCACACTGAAGCTTTCTTT
TRBV21-1	.	few	TRBJ1-2	CASSNGSRDRDPGYTF	TGTGCCAGCAGCAATGGTTCCCGAGACAGGGACCCTGGCTACACCTTC
TRBV29-1	.	.	TRBJ2-7	CSGGTSPYEQYF	TGCAGCGGCGGGACCAGCCCCTACGAGCAGTACTTC
TRBV5-1	.	.	TRBJ2-1	CASTDAGGGEQFF	TGCGCCAGCACAGACGCAGGAGGTGGTGAGCAGTTCTTC
TRBV30	TRBD2	.	TRBJ2-3	CAWGGLAGGATQYF	TGTGCCTGGGGAGGACTAGCGGGAGGGGCTACGCAGTATTTT
TRBV5-6	.	.	TRBJ1-4	CASSLARRDVEKLFF	TGTGCCAGCAGCTTGGCCCGCAGGGACGTTGAAAAACTGTTTTTT
TRBV11-2	.	.	TRBJ1-4	CASSLFPAPSATNEKLFF	TGTGCCAGCAGCTTATTCCCAGCACCTTCAGCAACTAATGAAAAACTGTTTTTT
TRBV5-1	.	.	TRBJ2-5	CASSLDRGLQETQYF	TGCGCCAGCAGCTTGGACAGGGGACTCCAAGAGACCCAGTACTTC
TRBV7-9	.	.	TRBJ2-1	CASSSGLRLGDEQFF	TGTGCCAGCAGCTCGGGACTGCGCCTGGGGGATGAGCAGTTCTTC
TRBV13	.	.	TRBJ2-7	CASSLFPGVVEQAASYEQYF	TGTGCCAGCAGCTTATTCCCTGGTGTAGTCGAGCAGGCGGCAAGCTACGAGCAGTACTTC
TRBV5-4	.	.	TRBJ1-5	CASSFSNQPQHF	TGTGCCAGCAGCTTTAGCAATCAGCCCCAGCATTTT
TRBV5-6	.	.	TRBJ1-1	CASSLGVGGITEAFF	TGTGCCAGCAGCTTGGGGGTAGGTGGGATCACTGAAGCTTTCTTT
TRBV29-1	.	.	TRBJ2-5	CSVVGETQYF	TGCAGCGTTGTCGGGGAGACCCAGTACTTC
TRBV5-1	TRBD2	.	TRBJ2-1	CASSLVVGLAGTPSYNEQFF	TGCGCCAGCAGCTTGGTAGTGGGACTAGCGGGTACGCCCTCCTACAATGAGCAGTTCTTC
TRBV6-6	.	.	TRBJ2-7	CASGSAYEQYF	TGTGCTTCGGGGAGCGCCTACGAGCAGTACTTC
TRBV13	TRBD1	.	TRBJ2-7	CASRTGTGSYEQYF	TGTGCCAGCAGAACCGGGACAGGGTCCTACGAGCAGTACTTC